One sample yielded the 15 T cell receptor beta chains listed below, sequenced in a study of cytomegalovirus exposure and HLA in healthy donors (dated by TCRdb to about 2017). The library was obtained by the immunoSEQ multiplex PCR assay. A mixture of 60 forward primers for TCR Vbeta segments and 13 reverse primers for TCR Jbeta segments was used in the multiplex PCR. Sourced from immuneACCESS, this table was stored by TCRdb with only in-frame sequences that have V and J called. A share of the clones is absent; for the studies checked, an unresolved V gene accounts for under half, and the remainder has no known explanation. The sample profile shows 130,000 to 150,000 clones; over 70% of them were found once. Approximately 5.1% of the sample rests with the top ten. The sample comprised PBMCs. These TCRs come from a male donor in good health and CMV-seronegative.

The count of this clone is one. The rearrangement joins TRBV7-9 to TRBJ2-6, with D possibly being TRBD1 (5 bases). CDR3 length equals 15 residues. The germline gives CDR1 SEHNR, CDR2 FQNEAQ (reference sequence). V was trimmed by 4 bases and J by 0 bases, leaving 7 bases between them. CDR3 sequence: CASSWTFSGANVLTF. As DNA, the CDR3 is TGTGCCAGCAGCTGGACATTCTCTGGGGCCAACGTCCTGACTTTC. Using reference TRBV7-9 and TRBJ2-6 for the parts outside the CDR3, the full variable domain is DTGVSQNPRHKITKRGQNVTFRCDPISEHNRLYWYRQTLGQGPEFLTYFQNEAQLEKSRLLSDRFSAERPKGSFSTLEIQRTEQGDSAMYLCASSWTFSGANVLTFGAGSRLTVL.

In this sample, this clone turned up a few times. The chain recombines TRBV2 with TRBJ1-1; tentatively, D is TRBD1 (6 bases). The CDR3 spans 14 residues. Per the germline V gene, CDR1 is SNHLY and CDR2 is FYNNEI. Trimming stripped 8 bases from V and 0 bases from J, with 13 bases between. CDR3 residues: CASGVPGVNTEAFF. The CDR3 region has the DNA TGTGCCAGCGGGGTTCCAGGGGTGAACACTGAAGCTTTCTTT.

The chain joins TRBV4-1 to TRBJ1-2; D possibly corresponds to TRBD1 (6 bases). Germline V gene lookup returns CDR1 MGHRA and CDR2 YSYEKL. CDR3 length: 16 residues. V lost 0 bases to trimming and J lost 2 bases, with 13 bases between them. The CDR3 protein is CASSQDGGASNYGYTF. The CDR3 bases are TGCGCCAGCAGCCAAGATGGGGGCGCAAGCAACTATGGCTACACCTTC.

The V and J genes are TRBV2 and TRBJ2-2; weak D call: TRBD2 (6 bases). The CDR3 is 14 amino acids. V lost 1 base to trimming and J lost 6 bases, with 9 bases between them. CDR1 SNHLY and CDR2 FYNNEI come from the germline V gene. The DNA of the CDR3 is TGTGCCAGCAGTGAAGTGGGGGGACCCGGGGAGCTGTTTTTT. Residues: CASSEVGGPGELFF.

In this sample, this clone turned up a few times. The chain combines TRBV19 with TRBJ2-5; 7 nucleotides match TRBD1. Trimming cost V 7 bases and J 7 bases; bases outside gene matches: 18. This CDR3 region has 16 residues. The germline V gene has CDR1 LNHDA and CDR2 SQIVND (reference sequence). Here the CDR3 DNA reads TGTGCCAGTACCTCCCTCGGACAGGCCGGCGATGGGACCCAGTACTTC. It specifies CASTSLGQAGDGTQYF. The full variable domain, with the rest looked up from reference TRBV19 and TRBJ2-5, is DGGITQSPKYLFRKEGQNVTLSCEQNLNHDAMYWYRQDPGQGLRLIYYSQIVNDFQKGDIAEGYSVSREKKESFPLTVTSAQKNPTAFYLCASTSLGQAGDGTQYFGPGTRLLVL.

This chain joins TRBV5-6 and TRBJ1-5; possible D gene TRBD1, 6 bases. Germline CDR1 reads SGHDT; CDR2 reads YYEEEE. Trimming removed 6 bases at V and 6 bases at J, with 22 bases between. The CDR3 has 16 amino acids. The CDR3 bases are TGTGCCAGCACCCTCGGGCTGATGGGGGCGGGTCAGCCCCAGCATTTT. Translated: CASTLGLMGAGQPQHF.

This sequence joins TRBV9 and TRBJ1-5; D might be TRBD1 (5 bases). The length of the CDR3 is 15 residues. Deletions cut 0 bases from V and 3 bases from J, with 10 bases between. Germline V lookup: CDR1 SGDLS, CDR2 YYNGEE. Here the CDR3 DNA reads TGTGCCAGCAGCGTAGATGGGACTGACAATCAGCCCCAGCATTTT. This translates into CASSVDGTDNQPQHF.

This clone has only one observation. The same CDR3 arises from other DNA sequences in this sample as well. The gene calls are TRBV5-1 and TRBJ2-3; 8 positions agree with TRBD1. CDR1 is SGHRS and CDR2 is YFSETQ in the germline V gene. V lost 2 bases, J lost 4 bases, and 3 bases stayed unmatched. This CDR3 has 14 residues. CDR3 coding DNA: TGCGCCAGCAGCTTAGGACAGGGCGCAGATACGCAGTATTTT. Translation: CASSLGQGADTQYF.

The gene calls are TRBV7-8 and TRBJ2-5; 13 bases fit TRBD2. The CDR3 runs to 18 residues. CDR1 and CDR2 (germline): SGHVS, FQNEAQ. After removal of 5 bases from V and 0 bases from J, the junction contained 9 bases not matched to a gene. In DNA, the CDR3 is TGTGCCAGCAGCCCACGTACTACTAGCGGGGGGGACCAAGAGACCCAGTACTTC. Translated: CASSPRTTSGGDQETQYF.

The chain joins TRBV6-1 to TRBJ1-2; 9 bases match TRBD1. The CDR3 contains 15 residues. Germline V CDR1 and CDR2: MNHNS, SASEGT. Losses at the gene ends were 2 bases for V and 3 bases for J; bases not matched to a gene: 4. The CDR3 DNA reads TGTGCCAGCAGTGAACTCGGGACAGGGCACTATGGCTACACCTTC. It translates to CASSELGTGHYGYTF.

This chain links TRBV6-1 with TRBJ2-3; a weak D match, TRBD1 (5 bases). The length of the CDR3 is 18 residues. CDR1 MNHNS and CDR2 SASEGT come from the germline V gene. V was shortened by 4 bases and J by 0 bases, with 20 bases between the two germline ends. The CDR3 bases are TGTGCCAGCAGTGTTACGTATCAGGGTCTTCCTAGCACAGATACGCAGTATTTT. Amino acid sequence: CASSVTYQGLPSTDTQYF.

V gene TRBV5-4 combines with J gene TRBJ2-3, with 7 bases aligning to TRBD2. The ends lost 4 bases at V and 7 bases at J; junction bases unmatched: 15. The CDR3 is 16 amino acids. In germline, CDR1 is SGHNT, CDR2 YYREEE (reference sequence). The CDR3, as DNA: TGTGCCAGCAGCCTGGCCGGAGGGAGCGGGGCAAATACGCAGTATTTT. Translated, it gives CASSLAGGSGANTQYF.

This clone has just a few counts. The chain combines TRBV6-1 with TRBJ2-3, with 14 bases aligning to TRBD2. This CDR3 comprises 15 residues. V shed 7 bases, J shed 7 bases, and the junction held 7 bases outside the gene matches. The germline gives CDR1 MNHNS, CDR2 SASEGT. Written as DNA, the CDR3 is TGTGCCAGCAACCAAGGACTAGCGGGGGGAAATACGCAGTATTTT. Its protein is CASNQGLAGGNTQYF.

The rearrangement joins TRBV2 to TRBJ1-2; D is possibly TRBD1 (6 bases). The germline V and J ends were trimmed by 11 bases and 4 bases, with 14 bases remaining between them. Germline V CDR1 and CDR2: SNHLY, FYNNEI. The CDR3 runs 12 residues. The CDR3 sequence: CASRDIGYGYTF. As DNA, the CDR3 is TGTGCCTCCCGGGACATCGGCTATGGCTACACCTTC. Full variable domain (remainder filled in from reference TRBV2 and TRBJ1-2): EPEVTQTPSHQVTQMGQEVILRCVPISNHLYFYWYRQILGQKVEFLVSFYNNEISEKSEIFDDQFSVERPDGSNFTLKIRSTKLEDSAMYFCASRDIGYGYTFGSGTRLTVV.

The V call is TRBV7-2, the J call TRBJ1-2; D uncertain. V dropped 1 base and J dropped 2 bases, with 5 bases sitting between them. Germline lookup yields CDR1 SGHTA and CDR2 FQGNSA. The CDR3 runs 13 residues. The CDR3, as DNA: TGTGCCAGCAGCTTAGACGGGAACTATGGCTACACCTTC. It translates to CASSLDGNYGYTF.